These 30 T cell receptor beta chains were all obtained from the same sample, sequenced in a study of tumor and adjacent non-tumor tissue in lung cancer (dated by TCRdb to about 2018). The library was produced with multiplex PCR. Reads for this sample came from an Illumina HiSeq 2500. Following protocols modified from ARM-PCR, the researchers constructed TCRbeta libraries through three rounds of nested PCR with primers (Table S4). TCRdb applied fastp at Q25 and MiXCR to the public reads, then kept only in-frame beta chains. Entries that share a CDR3 protein sequence are merged under the most common genes and DNA. This sample gives 60,000 to 80,000 distinct CDR3 sequences in total; roughly 70% of them show up just once. Jointly, the top ten make up around 30% of the sample. RNA was isolated from bulk, unsorted tissue, and RNA quality was assessed with a NanoDrop ND-1000 and an Agilent 2100. Normal lung samples were distant non-tumor tissue taken more than 3 cm from the tumor edge.

Sequencing used distant non-tumor lung tissue. The receptors originated from a woman between 45 and 65 years old with non-small cell lung cancer.

Concerning this clonotype itself: Relative to the germline gene, one junction end is altered; a read error may explain this. The rearrangement links TRBV11-1 to TRBJ2-3, with 8 bases that match TRBD2. Germline V lookup: CDR1 SGHAT, CDR2 FQDESV (reference sequence). The CDR3 length is 14 residues. The DNA of the CDR3 is TGTGCCAGCAGGTTGAGCGGGAGACCAGATACGCAATATTTT. It translates to CASRLSGRPDTQYF.

Regarding this clonotype: At one end, the junction sequence differs from germline, possibly due to a read error. The chain carries TRBV10-3 and TRBJ2-1; TRBD2 matches at 10 bases. CDR3 length: 16 residues. Germline loops: CDR1 ENHRY, CDR2 SYGVKD. CDR3 sequence reads: CAISGSSGSRNNKQFF. CDR3 nucleotide sequence: TGTGCCATCAGCGGCTCTAGCGGGAGTCGCAACAATAAGCAGTTCTTC.

In its sample, this clonotype was seen many times. This sequence joins TRBV20-1 and TRBJ2-7, with TRBD1 matching 7 bases. Trimming at V came to 1 base and at J to 0 bases, leaving 9 bases not matched to a gene. The CDR3 totals 16 residues. Germline V gives CDR1 DFQATT, CDR2 SNEGSKA (reference sequence). The CDR3 is CSARAQARDSSYEQYF. The DNA for the CDR3 is TGCAGTGCTAGAGCCCAGGCCCGGGACAGCTCCTACGAGCAGTACTTC.

The chain joins TRBV11-2 to TRBJ2-7, with D unresolved. Germline V gene lookup returns CDR1 SGHAT and CDR2 FQNNGV. This CDR3 is 14 amino acids long. CDR3 region: CVNSLAVSPYEQYF. The CDR3 DNA reads TGTGTCAACAGCCTGGCGGTCAGCCCCTACGAGCAGTACTTC.

Regarding this clonotype: One junction end disagrees with the germline gene, perhaps due to a read error. The chain combines TRBV29-1 with TRBJ2-1; weak D call: TRBD2 (6 bases). The CDR3 is 13 residues long. Germline CDR1 is SQVTM and CDR2 is ANQGSEA. Here the CDR3 reads CSVEVTSYNELFF. CDR3 coding DNA: TGCAGCGTTGAGGTGACTAGTTACAATGAGCTGTTCTTC.

The chain has TRBV28 and TRBJ2-5; D not certain. Trimming stripped 5 bases from V and 7 bases from J, with 11 bases between. CDR3 size: 12 residues. The germline CDR1 and CDR2 sequences are MDHEN and SYDVKM. The CDR3 region is CASSPLIGTQYF. CDR3 sequence (DNA): TGTGCCAGCAGTCCCCTCATCGGGACCCAGTACTTC. The full variable domain, completed using reference TRBV28 and TRBJ2-5, is DVKVTQSSRYLVKRTGEKVFLECVQDMDHENMFWYRQDPGLGLRLIYFSYDVKMKEKGDIPEGYSVSREKKERFSLILESASTNQTSMYLCASSPLIGTQYFGPGTRLLVL.

This clonotype was seen a few times. One base away lies a much larger clone, so this may be a sequencing read error. The chain combines TRBV10-3 with TRBJ2-3, with D maybe TRBD2 (6 bases). Trimming pared 11 bases from V and 1 base from J, leaving 22 bases between. This CDR3 has 16 residues. The V gene's germline CDR1 is ENHRY and CDR2 SYGVKD. The CDR3 spells CAVSVGGMDRTDTQYF. CDR3 nucleotide sequence: TGTGCCGTAAGCGTAGGAGGGATGGATCGCACAGATACGCAGTATTTT.

This clonotype was recorded once. A junction end diverges from the germline sequence, so it may reflect a read error. The rearrangement links TRBV29-1 to TRBJ1-1; D is perhaps TRBD1 (6 bases). CDR3 length: 13 residues. Per the germline V gene, CDR1 is SQVTM and CDR2 is ANQGSEA. The CDR3 spells CSVEKQGGNEAFF. The CDR3 nucleotides are TGCAGTGTTGAAAAACAGGGCGGCAATGAAGCTTTCTTT.

This clonotype turned up a few times. V is TRBV24-1 and J is TRBJ2-1; 10 bases line up with TRBD1. Germline V CDR1 and CDR2: KGHDR, SFDVKD. The CDR3 is made up of 16 amino acids. V lost 0 bases, J lost 8 bases, and 6 bases stayed unmatched. The CDR3 here is CATSDLGGQGSDEQFF. Here the CDR3 DNA reads TGTGCCACCAGTGATTTGGGGGGACAGGGGAGTGATGAGCAGTTCTTC.

To note about this clonotype: This may stem from a read error, because a much larger clone lies one nucleotide away. The V and J genes are TRBV6-5 and TRBJ1-1; D possibly corresponds to TRBD1 (6 bases). Per germline, CDR1 MNHEY and CDR2 SVGAGI. This CDR3 has 14 residues. CDR3 amino acids: CASSYYLGDTEALF. In nucleotides, the CDR3 is TGTGCCAGCAGTTACTATCTGGGGGACACTGAAGCTCTCTTT.

With regard to this clonotype: This could be a read error, since a much larger clone is one nucleotide away. The chain joins TRBV4-1 to TRBJ2-2; weak D call: TRBD2 (6 bases). In germline, CDR1 is MGHRA, CDR2 YSYEKL. This CDR3 is 15 amino acids long. The CDR3 nucleotides are TGCGCCAGCAGCCGCCGGGACTTGAACTCCGGGGAGCTGTTTTTT. This codes for CASSRRDLNSGELFF.

Concerning this clonotype: A much larger clone differs from this one at a single base, so this may be a read error. The chain combines TRBV6-1 with TRBJ2-7, with TRBD1 identical over 7 bases. Germline-derived CDR1 and CDR2 are MNHNS and SASEGT. The CDR3 contains 12 residues. CDR3 loop: CTSSGTASEQYF. In DNA form, the CDR3 reads TGTACCAGCAGTGGGACAGCTTCCGAGCAGTACTTC.

A single count supports this clonotype. Lacking the conserved final phenylalanine or tryptophan, this CDR3 likely reflects a read error. The rearrangement links TRBV11-2 to TRBJ2-7; the D gene is possibly TRBD1 (6 bases). The V gene's germline CDR1 is SGHAT and CDR2 FQNNGV. The CDR3 consists of 15 residues. CDR3 nucleotide sequence: TGTGCCAGCAGCTCGGGGACAAGCCGGACCTACGAACAGTACATC. Its protein product is CASSSGTSRTYEQYI.

Of note for this clonotype: Germline and junction disagree at one end, which may indicate a read error. The J gene is TRBJ2-1, the V gene TRBV12-3 or TRBV12-4; 12 bases match TRBD2. The CDR3 sequence is 21 residues long. The CDR3 reads CARTHPGLAGLAPSSYNEQFF. The CDR3 DNA is TGTGCCAGAACCCACCCGGGACTAGCGGGTCTAGCCCCGAGCTCCTACAATGAGCAATTCTTC.

As regards this clonotype: The conserved closing phenylalanine or tryptophan is absent in this CDR3, likely reflecting a read error. The J gene is TRBJ1-1, the V gene TRBV5-6, with 8 bases identical to TRBD1. CDR1 is SGHDT and CDR2 is YYEEEE in the germline V gene. This CDR3 has 15 amino acids. DNA of the CDR3: TGTGCCAGCAGTTTGGATGACAGGGGCTCAACTGAAGCTTTCTCT. Amino acid sequence: CASSLDDRGSTEAFS.

Note on this clonotype: At one end, the junction sequence differs from germline, possibly due to a read error. V is TRBV11-2 and J is TRBJ2-5; D is perhaps TRBD2 (6 bases). Germline CDR1 is SGHAT and CDR2 is FQNNGV. The CDR3 length is 15 residues. CDR3 residues: CAISLDLGSGETQYF. The CDR3 bases are TGTGCCATCAGCTTAGATCTGGGGAGCGGGGAGACCCAGTACTTC. The variable domain in full, with the rest retrieved from reference TRBV11-2 and TRBJ2-5, is EAGVAQSPRYKIIEKRQSVAFWCNPISGHATLYWYQQILGQGPKLLIQFQNNGVVDDSQLPKDRFSAERLKGVDSTLKIQPAKLEDSAVYLCAISLDLGSGETQYFGPGTRLLVL.

This clonotype was seen at least ten times. The chain recombines TRBV6-6 with TRBJ1-1; D is unclear. Germline loops: CDR1 MNHNY, CDR2 SVGAGI (reference sequence). This CDR3 has 14 amino acids. V was clipped by 5 bases and J by 1 base, with 11 bases between them. In nucleotides, the CDR3 is TGTGCCAGCAGTCCCGCCAGCGGGAACACTGAAGCTTTCTTT. Translating gives CASSPASGNTEAFF.

Note on this clonotype: Here the CDR3 omits its conserved ending phenylalanine or tryptophan, so a read error is the likely source. J is TRBJ2-2 and V is TRBV11-2; 9 bases agree with TRBD1. The J segment lost 4 bases and the V segment lost 5 bases, leaving 5 bases of the junction unmatched. Germline V gene sequence: CDR1 SGHAT, CDR2 FQNNGV. This CDR3 spans 15 amino acids. CDR3 sequence: CASSPRQGVTGELFY. The CDR3 nucleotides are TGTGCCAGCAGCCCCAGACAGGGGGTCACCGGGGAGCTGTTTTAT.

The chain links TRBV28 to TRBJ2-7; 7 nucleotides agree with TRBD2. CDR3 length: 14 residues. Per germline, CDR1 MDHEN and CDR2 SYDVKM. V trimming: 10 bases; J trimming: 2 bases; junction bases outside the gene matches: 11. The CDR3 nucleotides are TGTGCCACCCTACCAGGTCGGGGGGCCTACGAGCAGTACTTC. Encoded protein: CATLPGRGAYEQYF. Variable domain in full (rest from reference TRBV28 and TRBJ2-7): DVKVTQSSRYLVKRTGEKVFLECVQDMDHENMFWYRQDPGLGLRLIYFSYDVKMKEKGDIPEGYSVSREKKERFSLILESASTNQTSMYLCATLPGRGAYEQYFGPGTRLTVT.

To note about this clonotype: Mismatch with germline at one junction end may stem from a read error. The chain uses TRBV11-2 and TRBJ2-7, with D possibly being TRBD2 (5 bases). Germline CDR1 reads SGHAT; CDR2 reads FQNNGV. The CDR3 contains 16 residues. The CDR3 protein is CTSSLVSNGRGYEQYF. The CDR3 bases are TGTACCAGCAGCTTAGTGAGTAACGGCCGGGGATACGAGCAGTACTTC.

With respect to this clonotype: This may be a read error, as it is one base from a much larger clone. The J gene is TRBJ2-3, the V gene TRBV7-8, with TRBD1 as a possible D gene (5 bases). Germline assignment: CDR1 SGHVS and CDR2 FQNEAQ. The V end was cut by 5 bases, the J end by 5 bases, with 11 bases between. This CDR3 spans 13 amino acids. The CDR3 DNA reads as TGTGCCAGCAGCCCTTACAGGAGAGATACGCAGTATTTT. Translating gives CASSPYRRDTQYF.

The rearrangement uses TRBV2 and TRBJ2-1, with a weak D call TRBD2 (6 bases). CDR1 and CDR2 (germline): SNHLY, FYNNEI. The length of the CDR3 is 11 residues. Trimming cost V 7 bases and J 10 bases, with 11 bases left between them. CDR3 sequence: CASNGGGEQFF. Here the CDR3 DNA reads TGTGCCAGCAACGGTGGGGGGGAGCAGTTCTTC.

Points on this clonotype: An end of the junction does not agree with germline; a read error may underlie this. V and J are TRBV4-1 and TRBJ2-5; a weak D match, TRBD2 (5 bases). There are 13 residues in the CDR3. Germline CDR1 is MGHRA and CDR2 is YSYEKL. The CDR3 reads CASGHLPGKTQYF. For the CDR3, the DNA is TGTGCCAGCGGCCACCTACCCGGGAAGACCCAGTACTTC.

Comments on this clonotype: The junction departs from germline at one end; a sequencing error may be responsible. CDR3 nucleotides: TGCGCCAGCATCTTGGGACATCCCCAAAATAAGCAGTTCTTC. It encodes CASILGHPQNKQFF. The rearrangement uses TRBV5-1 and TRBJ2-1, with TRBD1 as a possible D gene (6 bases). The CDR3 sequence is 14 residues long. The germline CDR1 and CDR2 sequences are SGHRS and YFSETQ.

This clonotype occurred many times. The chain combines TRBV11-3 with TRBJ2-3; TRBD2 is a possible D gene (6 bases). The V gene lost 5 bases and the J gene lost 2 bases, with 17 bases spanning the gap. The CDR3 contains 16 residues. CDR1 SGHNT and CDR2 YENEEA come from the germline V gene. CDR3 DNA: TGTGCCAGCAGCGGCCCCAGCGGGTCCTTCACAGATACGCAGTATTTT. This codes for CASSGPSGSFTDTQYF.

This clonotype has a count of ten or more. The chain carries TRBV6-2 or TRBV6-3 and TRBJ1-5; 8 bases are a match to TRBD1. CDR1 MNHEY and CDR2 SVGEGT come from the germline V gene. V lost 5 bases to trimming and J lost 6 bases; unmatched junction nucleotides: 9. The CDR3 has 15 amino acids. In DNA form, the CDR3 reads TGTGCCAGCAGTGAAGCAGTGACAGGGGTTCAGCCCCAGCATTTT. Translated, it gives CASSEAVTGVQPQHF.

This sequence joins TRBV6-2 or TRBV6-3 and TRBJ1-2; 9 bases align to TRBD1. This CDR3 contains 14 residues. The germline gives CDR1 MNHEY, CDR2 SVGEGT. Here the CDR3 reads CDRSSGQGQDGYTF. In DNA, the CDR3 is TGTGACAGGAGCAGCGGACAGGGGCAGGATGGCTACACCTTC.

As concerns this clonotype: No conserved phenylalanine or tryptophan is present at the end of the CDR3, so a read error is the likely explanation. CDR3 DNA sequence: TGCAGTGCTCTGACCCAGACAGGGGGGCAGTTCATC. This sequence encodes CSALTQTGGQFI. The V gene is TRBV20-1, the J gene TRBJ2-1; 9 nucleotides align to TRBD1. In germline, CDR1 is DFQATT, CDR2 SNEGSKA (reference sequence). The CDR3 consists of 12 residues. V was clipped by 5 bases and J by 12 bases; unmatched bases: 8.

For this clonotype: A single base separates this from a much larger clone, so it may be a read error. The chain carries TRBV6-2 or TRBV6-3 and TRBJ2-1; 10 nucleotides line up with TRBD2. The CDR3 totals 16 residues. Germline V gene data show CDR1 as MNHEY and CDR2 as SVGEGT. CDR3 sequence: CARSYQLAGRNNEQFF. The CDR3 DNA is TGTGCCAGGAGTTATCAACTAGCGGGACGCAACAATGAGCAGTTCTTC.

Worth noting for this clonotype: The CDR3 does not close with the conserved phenylalanine or tryptophan, likely indicating a read error. The V gene is TRBV29-1, the J gene TRBJ2-2; D is unclear. The germline gives CDR1 SQVTM, CDR2 ANQGSEA. The CDR3 length is 11 residues. The ends were cut back, 7 bases at V and 5 bases at J, with 8 bases in the middle. The CDR3: CSATKTGELFL. The CDR3 nucleotides read TGCAGCGCCACCAAAACCGGGGAGCTGTTTTTA.